This TCR beta chain was captured by sequencing in a study of OX40 agonist ivuxolimab in advanced cancers. The wider study: Six ivuxolimab dose levels, 0.01 to 10 mg/kg, were given intravenously every 2 weeks. Averaging roughly 60 years in age, with a range of about 20 to 90, the cohort was around 85% male.

Regarding the study as a whole: CD8+ T cells showed, on average, more clonal expansion than CD4+ cells. There was clonal expansion of CD4+ and CD8+ blood T cells by week 6 at 0.1 to 3.0 mg/kg.

V was trimmed by 2 bases and J by 3 bases, leaving 17 bases between them. The germline gives CDR1 SGHRS, CDR2 YFSETQ. The CDR3 has 16 amino acids. The method was immunoSEQ multiplex PCR; TCRdb's version includes in-frame clones alone and lacks a portion of them. The repertoire has under 200,000 clones, 90% to 95% of them found once; the top ten carry about 0.31%. On this clone itself: Its antigen remains unidentified.

The material was CD4+ or CD8+ T cells sorted from blood, obtained in a trial of the OX40 agonist ivuxolimab. This TCR derives from an adult with an advanced solid tumor such as melanoma, head and neck, liver or kidney cancer. The rearrangement links TRBV5-1 to TRBJ1-2; D not resolved. CDR3 in amino acids: CASSLTNSDADYGYTF. The CDR3 DNA is TGCGCCAGCAGCTTAACAAATTCGGACGCTGACTATGGCTACACCTTC. Filled out from reference TRBV5-1 and TRBJ1-2, the complete variable domain reads KAGVTQTPRYLIKTRGQQVTLSCSPISGHRSVSWYQQTPGQGLQFLFEYFSETQRNKGNFPGRFSGRQFSNSRSEMNVSTLELGDSALYLCASSLTNSDADYGYTFGSGTRLTVV.